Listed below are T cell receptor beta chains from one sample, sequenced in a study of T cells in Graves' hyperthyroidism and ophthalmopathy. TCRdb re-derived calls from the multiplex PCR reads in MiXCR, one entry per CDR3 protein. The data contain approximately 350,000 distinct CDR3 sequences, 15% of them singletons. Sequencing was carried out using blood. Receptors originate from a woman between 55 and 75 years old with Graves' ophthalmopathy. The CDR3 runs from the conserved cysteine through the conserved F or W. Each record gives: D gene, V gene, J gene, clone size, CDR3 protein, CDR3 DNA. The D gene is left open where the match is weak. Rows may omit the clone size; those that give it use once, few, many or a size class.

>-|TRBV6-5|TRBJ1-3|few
CASSYGGASGNTIYF
TGTGCCAGCAGTTACGGTGGGGCCTCTGGAAACACCATATATTTT
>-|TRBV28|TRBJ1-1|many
CASSSQVQGWTEAFF
TGTGCCAGCAGTTCTCAGGTCCAGGGGTGGACTGAAGCTTTCTTT
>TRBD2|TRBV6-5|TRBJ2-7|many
CASSYPGGRNEQYF
TGTGCCAGCAGTTACCCGGGGGGGCGAAACGAGCAGTACTTC
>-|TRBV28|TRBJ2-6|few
CASSSRGGANVLTF
TGTGCCAGCAGTTCCCGGGGGGGGGCCAACGTCCTGACTTTC
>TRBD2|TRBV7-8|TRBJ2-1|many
CASSGRERDEQFF
TGTGCCAGCAGCGGGCGGGAGCGCGATGAGCAGTTCTTC
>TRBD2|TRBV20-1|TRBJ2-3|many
CSARDRLADTDTQYF
TGCAGTGCTAGAGATCGACTAGCGGACACAGATACGCAGTATTTT
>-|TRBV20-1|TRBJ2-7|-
CSARSDAYEQYF
TGCAGTGCTCGCTCGGATGCCTACGAGCAGTACTTC
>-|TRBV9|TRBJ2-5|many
CASSVAEGRTETQYF
TGTGCCAGCAGCGTAGCAGAAGGGCGTACGGAGACCCAGTACTTC
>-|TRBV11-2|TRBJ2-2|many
CASNLDTGELFF
TGTGCCAGCAACTTAGACACCGGGGAGCTGTTTTTT
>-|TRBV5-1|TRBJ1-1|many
CASSLAVSMNTEAFF
TGCGCCAGCAGCTTGGCCGTCAGTATGAACACTGAAGCTTTCTTT
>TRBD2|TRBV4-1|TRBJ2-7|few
CASSPGTSVNEQYF
TGCGCCAGCAGCCCCGGGACTAGCGTGAACGAGCAGTACTTC
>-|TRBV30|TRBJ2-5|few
CAWSRAGTVETQYF
TGTGCCTGGAGTAGGGCGGGAACTGTAGAGACCCAGTACTTC
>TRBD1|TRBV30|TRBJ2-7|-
CAWDRDSHEQYF
TGTGCCTGGGACAGGGATTCCCACGAGCAGTACTTC
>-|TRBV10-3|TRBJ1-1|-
CAISESGTPNTEAFF
TGTGCCATCAGTGAGTCAGGGACACCGAACACTGAAGCTTTCTTT
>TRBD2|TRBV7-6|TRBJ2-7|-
CASSLAPPTGGRRYEQYF
TGTGCCAGCAGCTTAGCGCCCCCGACTGGCGGGAGAAGGTACGAGCAGTACTTC
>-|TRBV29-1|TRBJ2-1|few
CSVEAVYEQFF
TGCAGCGTTGAAGCTGTGTATGAGCAGTTCTTC
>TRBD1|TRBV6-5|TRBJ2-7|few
CASSYYGTGGEQYF
TGTGCCAGCAGTTACTACGGGACAGGGGGCGAGCAGTACTTC
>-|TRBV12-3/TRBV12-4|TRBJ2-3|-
CASSKEGDTQYF
TGTGCCAGCAGTAAAGAGGGAGATACGCAGTATTTT
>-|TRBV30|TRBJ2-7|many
CAWSEGRYEQYF
TGTGCCTGGAGTGAGGGGAGGTACGAGCAGTACTTC
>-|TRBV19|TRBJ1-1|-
CASSTRENTEAFF
TGTGCCAGTAGTACGAGGGAGAACACTGAAGCTTTCTTT
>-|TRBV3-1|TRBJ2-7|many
CASSQPPAYEQYF
TGTGCCAGCAGCCAACCTCCAGCCTACGAGCAGTACTTC
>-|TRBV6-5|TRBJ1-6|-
CASSYAVSGSNSPLHF
TGTGCCAGCAGTTACGCCGTGTCCGGTTCTAATTCACCCCTCCACTTT
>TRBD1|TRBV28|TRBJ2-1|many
CASRQGASNEQFF
TGTGCCAGCAGACAGGGGGCCTCCAATGAGCAGTTCTTC
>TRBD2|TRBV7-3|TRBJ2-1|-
CASSSRLAPGNEQFF
TGTGCCAGCAGCTCCCGACTAGCCCCCGGCAATGAGCAGTTCTTC
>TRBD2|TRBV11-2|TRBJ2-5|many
CASSLGSGSYETQYF
TGTGCCAGCAGCTTGGGTAGCGGGAGTTACGAGACCCAGTACTTC
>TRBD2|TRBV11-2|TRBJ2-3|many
CASSFSAGVDTQYF
TGTGCCAGCAGCTTCTCTGCGGGAGTAGATACGCAGTATTTT
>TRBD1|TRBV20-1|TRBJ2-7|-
CSARGQGIEQYF
TGCAGTGCCCGGGGACAGGGGATCGAGCAGTACTTC
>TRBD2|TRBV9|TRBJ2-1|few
CASSVVGLANNEQFF
TGTGCCAGCAGCGTAGTAGGACTAGCAAACAATGAGCAGTTCTTC
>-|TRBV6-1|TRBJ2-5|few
CASSPGGRQETQYF
TGTGCCAGCAGCCCGGGTGGCCGCCAAGAGACCCAGTACTTC
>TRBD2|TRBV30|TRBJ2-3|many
CAASGRSTDTQYF
TGTGCCGCTAGCGGGAGGTCAACAGATACGCAGTATTTT
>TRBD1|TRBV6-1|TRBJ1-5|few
CASNPGTGSSNQPQHF
TGTGCCAGCAACCCCGGGACAGGGAGTAGCAATCAGCCCCAGCATTTT
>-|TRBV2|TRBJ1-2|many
CASTRGGLYGYTF
TGTGCCAGCACCCGAGGGGGTCTCTATGGCTACACCTTC
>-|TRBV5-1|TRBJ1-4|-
CASSPRAAREFEKLFF
TGCGCCAGCAGCCCGCGGGCGGCCAGAGAGTTTGAAAAACTGTTTTTT